The 16 T cell receptor beta chains in this list originate from one sample, sequenced in a study of blood T cell repertoires in COVID-19. The repertoire was sequenced with immunoSEQ multiplex PCR; TCRdb's copy has only in-frame clones and lacks some. Of 190,000 or so clones in the sample, more than 75% were seen once. Material for sequencing was peripheral blood. The receptors stem from a man aged 40-49 years with active or convalescent COVID-19.

The chain combines TRBV4-2 with TRBJ1-6, with 7 bases lining up with TRBD1. J was trimmed by 8 bases and V by 6 bases; bases with no gene match: 16. CDR3 length equals 17 residues. Germline lookup yields CDR1 LGHNA and CDR2 YNFKEQ. The CDR3 DNA sequence: TGTGCCAGCAGAGACCCACAGGGGCAAGAGCAGGATTCACCCCTCCACTTT. Amino acid sequence: CASRDPQGQEQDSPLHF.

The chain carries TRBV9 and TRBJ2-2; D is possibly TRBD2 (6 bases). The CDR3 has 15 amino acids. V was shortened by 0 bases and J by 3 bases, with 9 bases between the two germline ends. CDR1 SGDLS and CDR2 YYNGEE come from the germline V gene. The CDR3 sequence: CASSVEWEDTGELFF. In DNA, the CDR3 is TGTGCCAGCAGCGTAGAATGGGAGGACACCGGGGAGCTGTTTTTT.

The chain recombines TRBV18 with TRBJ2-1, with D possibly being TRBD1 (5 bases). V was cut by 6 bases and J by 8 bases, with 23 bases left in between. CDR1 KGHSH and CDR2 LQKENI come from the germline V gene. The CDR3 extends over 16 amino acids. The CDR3 bases are TGTGCCAGCTCGAACCGGGTCTCAGGGATCGACGATGAGCAGTTCTTC. As protein: CASSNRVSGIDDEQFF.

The chain links TRBV5-1 to TRBJ2-7, with TRBD2 identical over 8 bases. CDR1 is SGHRS and CDR2 is YFSETQ in the germline V gene. Germline trimming cut 0 bases from V and 0 bases from J; bases unmatched to any gene: 2. The CDR3 contains 15 residues. The CDR3 sequence: CASSLVAGGSYEQYF. In DNA form, the CDR3 reads TGCGCCAGCAGCTTGGTTGCGGGGGGCTCCTACGAGCAGTACTTC.

The chain recombines TRBV7-9 with TRBJ2-7; D is uncertain. This CDR3 is 15 amino acids long. CDR1 and CDR2 from the germline V gene are SEHNR and FQNEAQ (reference sequence). The V and J ends lost 1 base and 0 bases respectively, with 10 bases between them. The DNA for the CDR3 is TGTGCCAGCAGCTTAGAAGCCCTTAGCTCCTACGAGCAGTACTTC. Translated: CASSLEALSSYEQYF.

This chain links TRBV19 with TRBJ1-4; 8 bases agree with TRBD1. The CDR3 runs to 15 residues. In germline, CDR1 is LNHDA, CDR2 SQIVND (reference sequence). V lost 6 bases, J lost 6 bases, and 9 bases stayed unmatched. The CDR3 is CASRTSGQAHEKLFF. Here the CDR3 DNA reads TGTGCCAGTAGGACCTCGGGACAGGCTCATGAAAAACTGTTTTTT.

V is TRBV2 and J is TRBJ2-7; maybe TRBD1 (7 bases). The germline V gene has CDR1 SNHLY and CDR2 FYNNEI. The CDR3 runs to 15 residues. The V and J ends lost 0 bases and 3 bases respectively, with 12 bases between them. CDR3: CASSEAPGGSYEQYF. The DNA of the CDR3 is TGTGCCAGCAGTGAAGCGCCAGGGGGGAGCTACGAGCAGTACTTC.

This clone appeared once. The genes are TRBV5-1 and TRBJ1-1; D may be TRBD1 (6 bases). Between the trimmed V and J ends, which lost 5 bases and 0 bases, there was a span of 14 bases. The germline CDR1 and CDR2 sequences are SGHRS and YFSETQ. This CDR3 has 15 residues. The CDR3 sequence: CASSFQGHLNTEAFF. CDR3 bases: TGCGCCAGCAGTTTTCAGGGACACTTGAACACTGAAGCTTTCTTT.

Only a few counts were recorded for this clone. This chain connects TRBV11-2 to TRBJ1-3; 7 nucleotides line up with TRBD1. Germline CDR1 reads SGHAT; CDR2 reads FQNNGV. This CDR3 has 15 amino acids. Losses at the gene ends were 2 bases for V and 2 bases for J; bases not matched to a gene: 3. CDR3 amino acids: CASSLLTGAGNTIYF. CDR3 DNA: TGTGCCAGCAGCTTATTAACAGGGGCTGGAAACACCATATATTTT.

The chain combines TRBV6-2 or TRBV6-3 with TRBJ1-4; D is undetermined. The CDR3 consists of 15 residues. Germline CDR1 reads MNHEY; CDR2 reads SVGEGT. Trimming left V 3 bases short and J 8 bases short, with 16 bases between. CDR3 sequence reads: CASSYYGNGGEKLFF. CDR3 sequence (DNA): TGTGCCAGCAGTTATTACGGCAATGGCGGGGAAAAACTGTTTTTT.

The chain links TRBV11-2 to TRBJ2-3; TRBD2 matches 12 bases. This CDR3 has 18 amino acids. Per the germline V gene, CDR1 is SGHAT and CDR2 is FQNNGV. Germline trimming cut 4 bases from V and 2 bases from J; bases unmatched to any gene: 10. The CDR3 DNA sequence: TGTGCCAGCAGCTCAGATCCGTGGACTAGCGGGAACACAGATACGCAGTATTTT. This translates into CASSSDPWTSGNTDTQYF.

The chain has TRBV7-2 and TRBJ2-2, with D possibly TRBD2 on 6 matching bases. V was pared by 0 bases and J by 3 bases, with 8 bases between. Per the germline V gene, CDR1 is SGHTA and CDR2 is FQGNSA. The CDR3 loop spans 15 amino acids. CDR3 DNA: TGTGCCAGCAGCTTAGCGGGGGGAGACACCGGGGAGCTGTTTTTT. Its protein is CASSLAGGDTGELFF.

This clone turned up a few times. The gene calls are TRBV18 and TRBJ1-2; D might be TRBD1 (5 bases). The CDR3 consists of 12 residues. Deletions cut 4 bases from V and 5 bases from J, with 8 bases between. In germline, CDR1 is KGHSH, CDR2 LQKENI. The CDR3 DNA is TGTGCCAGCTCACTACAGGTTTATGGCTACACCTTC. Translated: CASSLQVYGYTF.

This clone has just one count. V and J are TRBV5-8 and TRBJ1-5; TRBD1 matches 9 bases. Germline CDR1 and CDR2: SGHTS and YDEGEE. This CDR3 has 14 amino acids. V shed 4 bases, J shed 2 bases, and the junction held 1 base outside the gene matches. The CDR3 protein is CASSRTGGNQPQHF. CDR3 nucleotide sequence: TGTGCCAGCAGCAGGACAGGGGGCAATCAGCCCCAGCATTTT.

This rearrangement joins TRBV2 to TRBJ1-2, with D maybe TRBD1 (5 bases). V was shortened by 6 bases and J by 5 bases, with 13 bases between the two germline ends. This CDR3 is 13 amino acids long. Germline values: CDR1 SNHLY, CDR2 FYNNEI. The CDR3, as DNA: TGTGCCAGCAGGTCGACAGAAGAATATGGCTACACCTTC. It codes for CASRSTEEYGYTF.

DNA of the CDR3: TGTGCCAGCAGCCAATACTACGAGCAGTACTTC. This codes for CASSQYYEQYF. The chain uses TRBV3-1 (or the pseudogene TRBV3-2) and TRBJ2-7; D uncertain. The CDR3 has 11 amino acids. V lost 2 bases and J 3 bases, leaving 2 bases between the germline ends. Germline CDR1 and CDR2: LGHDT and YNNKEL (reference sequence).